This TCR beta chain appears in the sequencing data of a study of T cell changes during pregnancy in multiple sclerosis. This clone has only one observation. The V gene's germline CDR1 is SGDLS and CDR2 YYNGEE. V was shortened by 3 bases and J by 4 bases, with 7 bases between the two germline ends. The CDR3 spans 12 residues. TCRdb's copy holds only in-frame clones and misses some; the assay was immunoSEQ multiplex PCR. The top ten clones hold 0.45% to 0.65% of a sample with about 50,000 clones, roughly 90% of them seen once. This TCR was recovered from a female donor with multiple sclerosis, enrolled in a pregnancy study. The rearrangement joins TRBV9 to TRBJ1-2, with D perhaps TRBD1 (5 bases). The material sequenced was CD4+ T cells from peripheral blood mononuclear cells, taken after pregnancy. CDR3 nucleotides: TGTGCCAGCAGCGGACAGCTCTATGGCTACACCTTC. Residues: CASSGQLYGYTF. The complete variable domain, with remaining parts taken from reference TRBV9 and TRBJ1-2, reads DSGVTQTPKHLITATGQRVTLRCSPRSGDLSVYWYQQSLDQGLQFLIQYYNGEERAKGNILERFSAQQFPDLHSELNLSSLELGDSALYFCASSGQLYGYTFGSGTRLTVV.